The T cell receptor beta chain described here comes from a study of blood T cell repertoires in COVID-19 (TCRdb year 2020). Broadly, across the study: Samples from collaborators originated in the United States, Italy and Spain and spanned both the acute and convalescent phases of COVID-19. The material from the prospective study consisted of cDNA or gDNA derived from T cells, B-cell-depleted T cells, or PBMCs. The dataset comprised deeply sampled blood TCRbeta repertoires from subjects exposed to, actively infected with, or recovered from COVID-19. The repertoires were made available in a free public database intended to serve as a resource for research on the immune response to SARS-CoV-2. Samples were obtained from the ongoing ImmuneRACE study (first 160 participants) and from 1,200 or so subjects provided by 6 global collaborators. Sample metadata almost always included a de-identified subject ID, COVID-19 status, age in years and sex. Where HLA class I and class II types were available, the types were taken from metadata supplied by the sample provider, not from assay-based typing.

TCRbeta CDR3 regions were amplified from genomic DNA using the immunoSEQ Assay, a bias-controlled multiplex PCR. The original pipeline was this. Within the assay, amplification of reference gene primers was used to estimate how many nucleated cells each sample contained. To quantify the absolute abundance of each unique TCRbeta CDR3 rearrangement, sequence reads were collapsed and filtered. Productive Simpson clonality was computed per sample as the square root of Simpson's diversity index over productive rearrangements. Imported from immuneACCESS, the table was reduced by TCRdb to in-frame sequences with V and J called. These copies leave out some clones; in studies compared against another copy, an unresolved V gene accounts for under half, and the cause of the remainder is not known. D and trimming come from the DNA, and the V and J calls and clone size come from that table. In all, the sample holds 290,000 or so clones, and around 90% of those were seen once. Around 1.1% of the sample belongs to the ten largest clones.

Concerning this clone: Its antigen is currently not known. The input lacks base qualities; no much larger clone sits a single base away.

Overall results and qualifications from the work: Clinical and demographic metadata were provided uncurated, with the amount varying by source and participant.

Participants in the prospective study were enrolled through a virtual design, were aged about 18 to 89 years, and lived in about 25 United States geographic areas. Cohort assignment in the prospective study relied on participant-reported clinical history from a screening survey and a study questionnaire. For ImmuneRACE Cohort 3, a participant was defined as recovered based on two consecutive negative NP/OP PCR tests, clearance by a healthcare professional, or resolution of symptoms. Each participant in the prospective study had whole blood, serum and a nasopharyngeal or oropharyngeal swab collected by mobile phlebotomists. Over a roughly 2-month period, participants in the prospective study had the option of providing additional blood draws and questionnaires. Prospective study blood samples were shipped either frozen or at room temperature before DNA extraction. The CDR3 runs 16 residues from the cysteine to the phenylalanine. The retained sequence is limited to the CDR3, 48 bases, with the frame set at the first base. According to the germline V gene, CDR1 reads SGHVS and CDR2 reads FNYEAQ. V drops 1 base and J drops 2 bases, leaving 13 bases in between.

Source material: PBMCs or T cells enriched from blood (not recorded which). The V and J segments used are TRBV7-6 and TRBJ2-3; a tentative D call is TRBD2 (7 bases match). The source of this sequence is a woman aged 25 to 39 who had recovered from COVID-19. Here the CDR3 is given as CASSLGAGAYTDTQYF. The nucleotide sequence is TGTGCCAGCAGCTTAGGGGCGGGGGCCTACACAGATACGCAGTATTTT. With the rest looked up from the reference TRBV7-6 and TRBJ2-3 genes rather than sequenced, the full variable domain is GAGVSQSPRYKVTKRGQDVALRCDPISGHVSLYWYRQALGQGPEFLTYFNYEAQQDKSGLPNDRFSAERPEGSISTLTIQRTEQRDSAMYRCASSLGAGAYTDTQYFGPGTRLTVL.